The clone carrying this TCR beta chain was detected a few times. The data belong to a study of blood T cell repertoires in COVID-19. The CDR3 totals 16 residues. With V trimmed by 2 bases and J by 7 bases, 11 bases remained unmatched. Germline CDR1 and CDR2: MDHEN and SYDVKM. Clones were sequenced by immunoSEQ multiplex PCR, and TCRdb holds only the in-frame ones, with some missing. The sample records fewer than 300,000 clones, 80% to 95% being singletons. Residents of about two dozen US areas, aged about 18 to 89 years, made up the participants. Donors in Cohort 3 counted as recovered after two negative PCRs, clearance, or symptom resolution.

The specimen was PBMCs or T cells enriched from blood (not recorded which). The chain joins TRBV28 to TRBJ1-2, with 9 bases that match TRBD1. The TCR sequence derives from a woman aged 25 to 39 who had recovered from COVID-19. CDR3 amino acids: CASSLGRGTGNLGYTF. The CDR3 region has the DNA TGTGCCAGCAGTTTAGGACGTGGGACAGGGAATCTTGGCTACACCTTC.